What follows are 3 T cell receptor beta chains derived from one specimen sequenced in a study of blood T cells in healthy people across ages. Primers used in a second PCR of roughly 6 to 11 cycles were a sample-barcoded 5' primer and a J-beta primer mix. TCRdb independently ran MiXCR on the 5' RACE reads; one entry per CDR3 protein. The sample holds 550,000 to 700,000 distinct CDR3 sequences; roughly 28% are singletons and the top ten take roughly 18%. The sample comprised blood. The receptors were sampled from a woman in her 70s in good health.

CDR3 nucleotide sequence: TGTGCCAGCAGCTCAAGGACCCTAACGGGAGGCGAGCAGTACTTC. It encodes CASSSRTLTGGEQYF. The chain is built from TRBV7-2 and TRBJ2-1; TRBD2 matches at 7 bases. The J call is uncertain, as TRBJ2-7 better fits the DNA end. This CDR3 contains 15 residues. Germline CDR1 is SGHTA and CDR2 is FQGNSA.

The genes are TRBV29-1 and TRBJ1-2; D remains ambiguous. CDR1 SQVTM and CDR2 ANQGSEA come from the germline V gene. The CDR3 consists of 12 residues. Trimming left V 1 base short and J 7 bases short, with 10 bases between. CDR3 amino acids: CSVEVVLRGYTF. The CDR3 nucleotides are TGCAGCGTTGAAGTAGTATTACGTGGCTACACCTTC. Using reference TRBV29-1 and TRBJ1-2 for the parts outside the CDR3, the full variable domain is SAVISQKPSRDICQRGTSLTIQCQVDSQVTMMFWYRQQPGQSLTLIATANQGSEATYESGFVIDKFPISRPNLTFSTLTVSNMSPEDSSIYLCSVEVVLRGYTFGSGTRLTVV.

This clonotype has at least ten counts. The chain uses TRBV7-2 and TRBJ1-2; D gene ambiguous. The CDR3 covers 13 residues. Germline CDR1 is SGHTA and CDR2 is FQGNSA. V was cut by 1 base and J by 2 bases, with 5 bases left in between. The CDR3 protein is CASSLVRNYGYTF. Here the CDR3 DNA reads TGTGCCAGCAGCTTAGTCAGGAACTATGGCTACACCTTC.